The rows below give T cell receptor beta chains drawn from one sample of a study of T cells in Graves' hyperthyroidism and ophthalmopathy. In TCRdb, the multiplex PCR reads were re-called with MiXCR into one record per CDR3 protein. The sample records hundreds of thousands of distinct CDR3 sequences, roughly 16% being singletons. The sample taken for sequencing was blood. The receptors stem from a woman aged 25 to 45 with Graves' hyperthyroidism. The CDR3 runs from the conserved cysteine through the conserved F or W. A D gene is named only where the DNA matches it firmly. Expanded clones get a size class; other rows say once, few or many, or leave the size out.

clone_size,j_call,d_call,v_call,cdr3_nt,cdr3_aa
-,TRBJ1-3,-,TRBV20-1,TGCAGTGCTAGAGCGGGCACGACCTCTGGAAACACCACATATTTT,CSARAGTTSGNTTYF
-,TRBJ2-1,-,TRBV19,TGTGCCAGTACCGCGGGTTACAATGAGCAGTTCTTC,CASTAGYNEQFF
many,TRBJ2-3,-,TRBV6-2/TRBV6-3,TGTGCCAGCAGTCCTGCTGGGGCGGGATCGTCAGATACGCAGTATTTT,CASSPAGAGSSDTQYF
-,TRBJ1-1,-,TRBV27,TGTGCCAGCAGCTACGATAGGGGGGATGAAGCTTTCTTT,CASSYDRGDEAFF
-,TRBJ2-2,TRBD1,TRBV29-1,TGCAGCGTGGAGACAGGGGTTGTGACCGGGGAGCTGTTTTTT,CSVETGVVTGELFF
-,TRBJ2-1,TRBD2,TRBV19,TGTGCCAGTGCCTTACTAGCGGGGGATAATGAGCAGTTCTTC,CASALLAGDNEQFF
-,TRBJ1-4,-,TRBV6-1,TGTGCCAGCAGTCCACAAGACGGCAATGAAAAACTGTTTTTT,CASSPQDGNEKLFF
many,TRBJ2-3,TRBD1,TRBV7-8,TGTGCCAGCAGCTTATCAGACAGGGCCGCAGATACGCAGTATTTT,CASSLSDRAADTQYF
many,TRBJ2-1,TRBD2,TRBV12-3/TRBV12-4,TGTGCCAGCGCGGGACTAGCGGACTACAATGAGCAGTTCTTC,CASAGLADYNEQFF
-,TRBJ2-1,-,TRBV28,TGTGCCAGCAGTTCACAGGAGGGGGACACCTCCTACAATGAGCAGTTCTTC,CASSSQEGDTSYNEQFF
few,TRBJ2-1,-,TRBV7-9,TGTGCCATTACGCCAGGAAATGAGCAGTTCTTC,CAITPGNEQFF
many,TRBJ1-1,-,TRBV5-1,TGCGCCAGCAGCTGGGAGGTTCAACCGGGACATATGAACACTGAAGCTTTCTTT,CASSWEVQPGHMNTEAFF
-,TRBJ1-4,TRBD1,TRBV9,TGTGCCAGCAGCCCGAGACAGGGGGCGGATGAAAAACTGTTTTTT,CASSPRQGADEKLFF
few,TRBJ1-4,-,TRBV20-1,TGCAGTGCTAGAGAATCGGGGGGAGGGAGTGAAAAACTGTTTTTT,CSARESGGGSEKLFF
many,TRBJ2-1,TRBD2,TRBV14,TGTGCCAGCAGCCAAGCAAGACTAGCACGTCGCTACAATGAGCAGTTCTTC,CASSQARLARRYNEQFF
-,TRBJ2-4,-,TRBV3-1,TGTGCCAGCAGCCAAGATCGATTGGCGGGGAAAGGGGCCAAAAACATTCAGTACTTC,CASSQDRLAGKGAKNIQYF
-,TRBJ2-6,-,TRBV6-1,TGTGCCCGCAGTAGGGGCTACTCTGGGGCCAACGTCCTGACTTTC,CARSRGYSGANVLTF
many,TRBJ2-5,-,TRBV3-1,TGTGCCAGCAGCCAAGGTTCCGGGTATAGGTACTTC,CASSQGSGYRYF
many,TRBJ2-3,TRBD2,TRBV11-2,TGTGCCAGCAGGGGACTAGCGGTAGATACGCAGTATTTT,CASRGLAVDTQYF
many,TRBJ2-6,-,TRBV30,TGTGCCTGGAGTCCCACCGGGTCCGGGGCCAACGTCCTGACTTTC,CAWSPTGSGANVLTF
many,TRBJ1-5,-,TRBV7-9,TGTGCCAGCAGCTTAGCTTCGACAGGTCCTCATCAGCCCCAGCATTTT,CASSLASTGPHQPQHF
-,TRBJ1-2,-,TRBV18,TGTGCCAGCTCACCACCGTCAGGTCCCTATGGCTACACCTTC,CASSPPSGPYGYTF